This is a list of T cell receptor beta chains from one sample in a study of a mutant IDH1 vaccine in newly diagnosed glioma. Antigens for these TCRs are unknown. Clones were read by immunoSEQ multiplex PCR, and TCRdb kept only the in-frame ones, dropping some. Among 30,000 or so clones listed, roughly 75% were seen once. The material was PBMCs, obtained from a glioma patient whose treatment included an IDH1 peptide vaccine. These receptor sequences come from a man aged 40-49 years with glioma. Some clones in this sample may be carry-over from other donors' samples. The CDR3 runs from the conserved cysteine through the conserved F or W. Fields, in order: J gene, V gene, D gene, clone size, CDR3 DNA, CDR3 protein. A D gene is named only where the DNA matches it firmly. Clone size, where shown, is once, few, many, or a class for clones that have expanded.

TRBJ1-4 | TRBV4-3 | - | few | TGCGCCAGCAGCCCAAGGAACAGGGATAATGAAAAACTGTTTTTT | CASSPRNRDNEKLFF
TRBJ2-1 | TRBV25-1 | - | - | TGTGCCAGCAGTGAAACCTACAATGAGCAGTTCTTC | CASSETYNEQFF
TRBJ2-3 | TRBV15 | - | - | TGTGCCACCAGTATGGGGGGGCACGCCACAGATACGCAGTATTTT | CATSMGGHATDTQYF
TRBJ1-4 | TRBV28 | - | once | TGTGCCAGCAGCGCCGAACAAGGCGAAAAACTGTTTTTT | CASSAEQGEKLFF
TRBJ2-2 | TRBV6-1 | TRBD1 | - | TGTGCCAGCAGCCCACAGGGGGCCGGGGAGCTGTTTTTT | CASSPQGAGELFF
TRBJ1-5 | TRBV2 | TRBD1 | - | TGTGCCAGCAGACCCGGGACAGGGCAAGAGCAGCCCCAGCATTTT | CASRPGTGQEQPQHF
TRBJ2-7 | TRBV27 | - | once | TGTGCCAGCAGTTTGACTGCCGGGGGCTCCTACGAGCAGTACTTC | CASSLTAGGSYEQYF
TRBJ2-3 | TRBV6-5 | TRBD1 | - | TGTGCCAGCGGACCCAGACAGGGTACAGATACGCAGTATTTT | CASGPRQGTDTQYF
TRBJ1-1 | TRBV20-1 | TRBD1 | - | TGCAGTGGGTACAGGGGGACTGAAGCTTTCTTT | CSGYRGTEAFF
TRBJ2-7 | TRBV6-1 | TRBD1 | few | TGTGCCAGCAGTGACCGGACAGGTACCTACGAGCAGTACTTC | CASSDRTGTYEQYF
TRBJ2-1 | TRBV5-1 | TRBD1 | - | TGCGCCAGCAGCTTGGAGGGGGACAGGACATACAATGAGCAGTTCTTC | CASSLEGDRTYNEQFF
TRBJ1-4 | TRBV7-9 | - | - | TGTGCCAGCAGCCCGCTGGGTGAAAAACTGTTTTTT | CASSPLGEKLFF